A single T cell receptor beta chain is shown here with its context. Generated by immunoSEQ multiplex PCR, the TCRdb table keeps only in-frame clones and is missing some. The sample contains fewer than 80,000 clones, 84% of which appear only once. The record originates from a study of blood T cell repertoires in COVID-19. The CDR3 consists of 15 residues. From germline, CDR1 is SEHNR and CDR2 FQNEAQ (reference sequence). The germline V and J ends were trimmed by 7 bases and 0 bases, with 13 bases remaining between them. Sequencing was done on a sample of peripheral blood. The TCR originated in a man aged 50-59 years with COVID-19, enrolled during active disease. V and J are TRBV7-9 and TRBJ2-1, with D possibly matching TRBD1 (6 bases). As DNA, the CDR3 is TGTGCCAGCACCCCAACAGGGTTCTCCTACAATGAGCAGTTCTTC. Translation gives CASTPTGFSYNEQFF.